Below are 16 T cell receptor beta chains sequenced from a single sample in a study of T-cell memory formation after mild COVID-19. From the 5' RACE reads, TCRdb called clonotypes with MiXCR, one entry per CDR3 protein. The sample lists 100,000 to 120,000 distinct CDR3 sequences; about 18% were seen once. Material: PBMCs or a T cell subset sorted from them (not recorded which). The source is a man aged 18 to 30 who had mild COVID-19 (a few samples of this study predate the infection). Cell type and time point are not known.

This clonotype has at least ten counts. The genes are TRBV11-3 and TRBJ2-1; D ambiguous. CDR1 and CDR2 from the germline V gene are SGHNT and YENEEA. This CDR3 has 13 residues. Trimming removed 3 bases from V and 9 bases from J, with 12 bases in between. Here the CDR3 reads CASSFIPEGEQFF. The CDR3 DNA follows: TGTGCCAGCAGCTTTATCCCCGAAGGTGAGCAGTTCTTC.

The table lists this clonotype with a few counts. The chain links TRBV11-2 to TRBJ1-4, with no clear D. The germline gives CDR1 SGHAT, CDR2 FQNNGV. This CDR3 comprises 13 residues. The V end was cut by 5 bases, the J end by 6 bases, with 10 bases between. This CDR3 reads CASSQARDEKLFF. The CDR3 DNA follows: TGTGCCAGCAGCCAAGCGAGGGATGAAAAACTGTTTTTT.

J is TRBJ1-2 and V is TRBV6-6; 10 bases align to TRBD1. This CDR3 spans 17 amino acids. Germline values: CDR1 MNHNY, CDR2 SVGAGI (reference sequence). The trim removed 2 bases at V and 6 bases at J, leaving 12 bases unmatched. For the CDR3, the DNA is TGTGCCAGCAGTTACCCCCCCCCGGGACAGGGGCCGGATGGCTACACCTTC. Translating it yields CASSYPPPGQGPDGYTF.

The V and J genes are TRBV28 and TRBJ2-7, with a weak D call TRBD2 (5 bases). The CDR3 consists of 13 residues. The germline CDR1 and CDR2 sequences are MDHEN and SYDVKM. Trimming took 4 bases from V and 3 from J, leaving 10 bases between them. The CDR3 region is CASSSGFLYEQYV. CDR3 nucleotide sequence: TGTGCCAGCAGTTCGGGGTTCCTCTACGAGCAGTACGTC.

The chain has TRBV10-3 and TRBJ2-5, with TRBD2 identical over 16 bases. The CDR3 has 16 amino acids. V shed 6 bases and J 3 bases; nucleotides not matched to a gene: 4. Per germline, CDR1 ENHRY and CDR2 SYGVKD. The CDR3 reads CAISPGTSGGEETQYF. The CDR3 coding sequence is TGTGCCATCAGCCCCGGGACTAGCGGGGGGGAAGAGACCCAGTACTTC.

This clonotype turned up a few times. The chain has TRBV20-1 and TRBJ2-5; D remains ambiguous. This CDR3 comprises 12 residues. CDR1 is DFQATT and CDR2 is SNEGSKA in the germline V gene (reference sequence). Trimming left V 4 bases short and J 4 bases short, with 10 bases between. The CDR3 DNA sequence: TGCAGTGCTACCCGCCCCGGAGAGACCCAGTACTTC. Translated, it gives CSATRPGETQYF.

This clonotype was counted a few times. The J gene is TRBJ2-1, the V gene TRBV20-1; D possibly corresponds to TRBD2 (6 bases). Per germline, CDR1 DFQATT and CDR2 SNEGSKA (reference sequence). This CDR3 spans 16 amino acids. V lost 0 bases to trimming and J lost 4 bases, with 16 bases between them. The CDR3: CSARDLLGTQYNEQFF. DNA of the CDR3: TGCAGTGCTAGAGATCTTCTAGGGACTCAGTACAATGAGCAGTTCTTC.

This chain links TRBV5-1 with TRBJ2-3; TRBD1 agrees at 8 bases. The CDR3 runs to 15 residues. Germline trimming cut 4 bases from V and 1 base from J; bases unmatched to any gene: 5. Germline V CDR1 and CDR2: SGHRS, YFSETQ. The CDR3 DNA reads as TGCGCCAGCAGCCTCGGACAGGGTCGCACAGATACGCAGTATTTT. Amino acid sequence: CASSLGQGRTDTQYF.

Only a few counts were recorded for this clonotype. The rearrangement joins TRBV12-3 or TRBV12-4 to TRBJ2-7, with TRBD1 matching 7 bases. V shed 6 bases, J shed 6 bases, and the junction held 8 bases outside the gene matches. CDR3 length equals 13 residues. CDR3 in amino acids: CASSDRDRLEQYF. The CDR3 coding sequence is TGTGCCAGCAGCGACCGGGACAGACTCGAGCAGTACTTC.

V is TRBV4-2 and J is TRBJ1-5; no clear D gene. This CDR3 contains 14 residues. Germline V gene data show CDR1 as LGHNA and CDR2 as YNFKEQ. The ends were cut back, 3 bases at V and 2 bases at J, with 8 bases in the middle. The CDR3 DNA reads TGTGCCAGCAGCCAGCAAGGTGGCAATCAGCCCCAGCATTTT. Protein: CASSQQGGNQPQHF.

The chain has TRBV9 and TRBJ2-3; 9 nucleotides align to TRBD1. V shed 4 bases and J 5 bases; nucleotides not matched to a gene: 11. The CDR3 length is 16 residues. Germline CDR1 is SGDLS and CDR2 is YYNGEE. Here the CDR3 reads CASSRRQGEFEDTQYF. CDR3 coding DNA: TGTGCCAGCAGCAGACGACAGGGGGAGTTTGAAGATACGCAGTATTTT.

V usage is TRBV6-2 or TRBV6-3 and J usage is TRBJ2-1, with D possibly TRBD2 on 6 matching bases. Per the germline V gene, CDR1 is MNHEY and CDR2 is SVGEGT. V was pared by 2 bases and J by 16 bases, with 12 bases between. This CDR3 is 11 amino acids long. The CDR3 loop reads CASSYGAEGFF. The DNA for the CDR3 is TGTGCCAGCAGTTACGGGGCGGAGGGTTTCTTC.

This chain links TRBV7-3 with TRBJ2-2; D is possibly TRBD1 (6 bases). This CDR3 has 15 amino acids. Germline CDR1 SGHTA, CDR2 FQGTGA. Deletions cut 5 bases from V and 5 bases from J, with 15 bases between. CDR3 region: CASSNRDLGTGELFF. The CDR3 nucleotides read TGTGCCAGCAGCAACAGGGACCTTGGGACCGGGGAGCTGTTTTTT. The full variable domain, rest sourced from reference TRBV7-3 and TRBJ2-2, is GAGVSQTPSNKVTEKGKYVELRCDPISGHTALYWYRQSLGQGPEFLIYFQGTGAADDSGLPNDRFFAVRPEGSVSTLKIQRTERGDSAVYLCASSNRDLGTGELFFGEGSRLTVL.

V gene TRBV7-2 combines with J gene TRBJ1-2; 8 bases fit TRBD1. V gave up 5 bases and J gave up 8 bases; unmatched junction bases: 13. Germline lookup yields CDR1 SGHTA and CDR2 FQGNSA. The length of the CDR3 is 15 residues. CDR3 sequence: CASSPSGQGGRGYTF. The CDR3 bases are TGTGCCAGCAGCCCATCTGGACAGGGAGGAAGAGGCTACACCTTC. The full variable domain, rest sourced from reference TRBV7-2 and TRBJ1-2, is GAGVSQSPSNKVTEKGKDVELRCDPISGHTALYWYRQSLGQGLEFLIYFQGNSAPDKSGLPSDRFSAERTGGSVSTLTIQRTQQEDSAVYLCASSPSGQGGRGYTFGSGTRLTVV.

There are a few counts of this clonotype. The CDR3 DNA follows: TGTGCCAGCAGCCGGGACTACTTCGACAATGAGCAGTTCTTC. Amino acids: CASSRDYFDNEQFF. The chain recombines TRBV7-9 with TRBJ2-1, with TRBD2 identical over 7 bases. The CDR3 length is 14 residues. Trimming cost V 5 bases and J 5 bases; bases outside gene matches: 6. Germline V gene data show CDR1 as SEHNR and CDR2 as FQNEAQ (reference sequence).

This chain links TRBV14 with TRBJ1-1, with TRBD1 matching over 7 bases. CDR1 and CDR2 from the germline V gene are SGHDN and FVKESK. V shed 1 base and J 9 bases; nucleotides not matched to a gene: 11. The CDR3 spans 15 residues. CDR3 in amino acids: CASSQGARPGQQAFF. DNA of the CDR3: TGTGCCAGCAGCCAAGGGGCTCGGCCGGGACAGCAAGCTTTCTTT. The variable domain in full, completed from reference TRBV14 and TRBJ1-1, reads EAGVTQFPSHSVIEKGQTVTLRCDPISGHDNLYWYRRVMGKEIKFLLHFVKESKQDESGMPNNRFLAERTGGTYSTLKVQPAELEDSGVYFCASSQGARPGQQAFFGQGTRLTVV.